The 23 T cell receptor beta chains given below trace back to one sample, sequenced in a study of cytomegalovirus exposure and HLA in healthy donors. TCRdb keeps only in-frame clones here, not all; method: immunoSEQ multiplex PCR. The sample consists of 100,000 to 120,000 clones, roughly 87% of them appearing once. Sequenced: PBMCs. The origin of the receptors is a woman between 18 and 29 years old in good health and CMV-seronegative.

CDR3 nucleotide sequence: TGTGCCAGCAGCCAGGGGAAGCGGGGGGACATTCAGTACTTC. This encodes CASSQGKRGDIQYF. This chain uses TRBV4-2 with TRBJ2-4, with 9 bases matching TRBD2. V was clipped by 3 bases and J by 8 bases; unmatched bases: 5. From germline, CDR1 is LGHNA and CDR2 YNFKEQ. The CDR3 consists of 14 residues.

V usage is TRBV12-5 and J usage is TRBJ2-3; no firm D call. V shed 7 bases and J shed 0 bases, with 11 bases lying between them. Germline V gene data show CDR1 as LGHNT and CDR2 as FRNRAP. This CDR3 is built from 14 residues. The CDR3 nucleotides read TGTGCTAGTGCCACTCCGGAGAGCACAGATACGCAGTATTTT. Translation: CASATPESTDTQYF.

The V and J genes are TRBV7-6 and TRBJ2-1, with D perhaps TRBD1 (5 bases). This CDR3 contains 13 residues. Per the germline V gene, CDR1 is SGHVS and CDR2 is FNYEAQ. V was cut by 0 bases and J by 6 bases, with 6 bases left in between. The CDR3 sequence: CASSLAGANEQFF. In nucleotides, the CDR3 is TGTGCCAGCAGCTTAGCAGGGGCCAATGAGCAGTTCTTC.

The chain has TRBV5-1 and TRBJ2-1, with 13 nucleotides matching TRBD2. Per the germline V gene, CDR1 is SGHRS and CDR2 is YFSETQ. Losses at the gene ends were 5 bases for V and 1 base for J; bases not matched to a gene: 3. The CDR3 length is 16 residues. The DNA for the CDR3 is TGCGCCAGCAGGAGACTAGCGGGAGGATCCTACAATGAGCAGTTCTTC. Residues: CASRRLAGGSYNEQFF. The full variable domain, in which reference TRBV5-1 and TRBJ2-1 provide the parts outside the CDR3, is KAGVTQTPRYLIKTRGQQVTLSCSPISGHRSVSWYQQTPGQGLQFLFEYFSETQRNKGNFPGRFSGRQFSNSRSEMNVSTLELGDSALYLCASRRLAGGSYNEQFFGPGTRLTVL.

This rearrangement joins TRBV27 to TRBJ2-5, with D perhaps TRBD2 (5 bases). The germline gives CDR1 MNHEY, CDR2 SMNVEV (reference sequence). Between the trimmed V and J ends, which lost 3 bases and 3 bases, there was a span of 17 bases. The CDR3 totals 16 residues. This chain's CDR3 is CASSLGSERREETQYF. The CDR3 DNA reads as TGTGCCAGCAGTTTGGGCAGCGAGCGGAGAGAAGAGACCCAGTACTTC.

This clone was recorded once. J is TRBJ1-2 and V is TRBV7-9; weak D call: TRBD1 (6 bases). Germline assignment: CDR1 SEHNR and CDR2 FQNEAQ (reference sequence). The CDR3 runs 16 residues. Trimming took off 4 bases at V and 0 bases at J, with 15 bases between the two ends. CDR3 loop: CASSSGRGQTNYGYTF. The CDR3 DNA reads as TGTGCCAGCAGCTCGGGCAGGGGCCAAACTAACTATGGCTACACCTTC.

The CDR3 bases are TGTGCCAGCAGCCAACCACAGGGGCCCAATTCACCCCTCCACTTT. Encoded protein: CASSQPQGPNSPLHF. The chain is built from TRBV5-4 and TRBJ1-6; 7 bases are shared with TRBD1. This CDR3 spans 15 amino acids. The germline gives CDR1 SGHNT, CDR2 YYREEE (reference sequence). The junction had 8 bases not matched to a gene; V was cut back by 4 bases and J by 7 bases.

This clone was found many times. The chain combines TRBV2 with TRBJ2-2; D is unclear. This CDR3 region has 16 residues. Germline values: CDR1 SNHLY, CDR2 FYNNEI. The V end lost 2 bases, the J end lost 6 bases, and 16 bases lay between the germline ends. CDR3 protein: CASSESNSLVPGELFF. The DNA for the CDR3 is TGTGCCAGCAGTGAATCGAACTCCTTGGTACCCGGGGAGCTGTTTTTT.

This clone was seen a single time. CDR3 region: CSVAGRLKETQYF. The DNA of the CDR3 is TGCAGCGTTGCAGGCCGTTTGAAGGAGACCCAGTACTTC. The chain joins TRBV29-1 to TRBJ2-5; D unresolved. V was clipped by 4 bases and J by 5 bases, with 14 bases between them. Germline values: CDR1 SQVTM, CDR2 ANQGSEA. The CDR3 runs 13 residues.

The rearrangement links TRBV28 to TRBJ1-1; D not resolved. CDR3 length: 12 amino acids. Trimming removed 1 base from V and 7 bases from J, with 7 bases in between. Germline V gives CDR1 MDHEN, CDR2 SYDVKM. CDR3 nucleotide sequence: TGTGCCAGCAGTTTATTCGGGGATGAAGCTTTCTTT. Its protein is CASSLFGDEAFF.

The chain employs TRBV5-8 and TRBJ2-3; no reliable D call. The CDR3 is made up of 16 amino acids. CDR1 SGHTS and CDR2 YDEGEE come from the germline V gene. V was trimmed by 0 bases and J by 0 bases, leaving 11 bases between them. For the CDR3, the DNA is TGTGCCAGCAGCTTGGGGAGCACCTCTAGCACAGATACGCAGTATTTT. Amino acids: CASSLGSTSSTDTQYF.

The rearrangement uses TRBV9 and TRBJ2-5; the D gene is possibly TRBD2 (7 bases). Per germline, CDR1 SGDLS and CDR2 YYNGEE. The V end lost 2 bases, the J end lost 1 base, and 15 bases lay between the germline ends. CDR3 length equals 16 residues. CDR3 sequence (DNA): TGTGCCAGCAGCGTGGGGGGGCTGGGTTTCCAAGAGACCCAGTACTTC. This sequence encodes CASSVGGLGFQETQYF.

The table lists this clone with a few counts. The V and J genes are TRBV6-1 and TRBJ1-2, with 9 nucleotides matching TRBD1. The CDR3 runs 14 residues. Germline CDR1 and CDR2: MNHNS and SASEGT. V gave up 0 bases and J gave up 8 bases; unmatched junction bases: 4. CDR3 protein: CASSEAGTGKGYTF. Written as DNA, the CDR3 is TGTGCCAGCAGTGAAGCGGGGACAGGGAAAGGCTACACCTTC.

As concerns this clone: A junction end diverges from the germline sequence, so it may reflect a read error. J is TRBJ1-1 and V is TRBV7-9, with D possibly being TRBD1 (5 bases). The CDR3 consists of 15 residues. Per the germline V gene, CDR1 is SEHNR and CDR2 is FQNEAQ (reference sequence). For the CDR3, the DNA is TGTGCCAGCCGCTTGATAAGGGGCCCCCCTGGTGAAGCTTTCTTT. It translates to CASRLIRGPPGEAFF.

The rearrangement joins TRBV5-6 to TRBJ2-5; no clear D gene. V was pared by 1 base and J by 4 bases, with 14 bases between. The CDR3 totals 15 residues. Germline loops: CDR1 SGHDT, CDR2 YYEEEE. CDR3 in DNA: TGTGCCAGCAGCTTGAAGGCCGGGTCCGGAGAGACCCAGTACTTC. It specifies CASSLKAGSGETQYF.

The CDR3 DNA is TGTGCCTGTTACAGGACAGGCCACTATGGCTACACCTTC. This sequence encodes CACYRTGHYGYTF. The chain carries TRBV30 and TRBJ1-2; 7 nucleotides align to TRBD1. The CDR3 spans 13 residues. The V and J ends lost 6 bases and 3 bases, in that order; junction bases with no gene match: 7. Germline CDR1 is GTSNPN and CDR2 is SVGIG (reference sequence).

This rearrangement joins TRBV5-1 to TRBJ2-1; a weak D match, TRBD2 (6 bases). The CDR3 has 16 residues. V was trimmed by 2 bases and J by 6 bases, leaving 18 bases between them. Germline lookup yields CDR1 SGHRS and CDR2 YFSETQ. This CDR3 is CASSLGAGSSVNEQFF. The CDR3, as DNA: TGCGCCAGCAGCTTAGGGGCGGGATCTTCGGTCAATGAGCAGTTCTTC.

The chain employs TRBV5-1 and TRBJ2-7, with no clear D. The CDR3 length is 15 residues. Trimming took 2 bases from V and 2 from J, leaving 14 bases between them. The germline CDR1 and CDR2 sequences are SGHRS and YFSETQ. The CDR3 DNA reads as TGCGCCAGCAGCTTAGCATTCTCAAAGCCCTACGAGCAGTACTTC. This gives the protein CASSLAFSKPYEQYF.

This chain joins TRBV19 and TRBJ2-1; the match to TRBD1 covers 7 bases. V lost 5 bases and J lost 7; bases outside the gene matches: 11. The CDR3 loop spans 15 amino acids. Germline CDR1 LNHDA, CDR2 SQIVND (reference sequence). The CDR3 sequence: CASSLTPTGSNEQFF. Here the CDR3 DNA reads TGTGCCAGTAGTCTGACCCCGACAGGGAGTAATGAGCAGTTCTTC.

This clone is a singleton in its sample. The chain carries TRBV28 and TRBJ2-1; possible D gene TRBD2, 5 bases. Trimming cost V 6 bases and J 4 bases, with 7 bases left between them. Germline V gives CDR1 MDHEN, CDR2 SYDVKM. This CDR3 region has 12 residues. This CDR3 reads CASSGIYNEQFF. In DNA, the CDR3 is TGTGCCAGCAGCGGGATATACAATGAGCAGTTCTTC.

The rearrangement joins TRBV2 to TRBJ2-5; 12 bases match TRBD2. Germline V gene data show CDR1 as SNHLY and CDR2 as FYNNEI. V lost 4 bases and J lost 2; bases outside the gene matches: 2. This CDR3 comprises 15 residues. CDR3 protein: CASSATSGGQETQYF. The CDR3 DNA reads as TGTGCCAGCAGTGCAACTAGCGGGGGGCAAGAGACCCAGTACTTC. The full variable domain, with the rest looked up from reference TRBV2 and TRBJ2-5, is EPEVTQTPSHQVTQMGQEVILRCVPISNHLYFYWYRQILGQKVEFLVSFYNNEISEKSEIFDDQFSVERPDGSNFTLKIRSTKLEDSAMYFCASSATSGGQETQYFGPGTRLLVL.

The rearrangement links TRBV19 to TRBJ1-5, with D hard to call. CDR3 length equals 14 residues. Germline V gene data show CDR1 as LNHDA and CDR2 as SQIVND (reference sequence). The germline V and J ends were trimmed by 10 bases and 6 bases, with 19 bases remaining between them. The CDR3 here is CAKPTHGRSQPQHF. DNA of the CDR3: TGTGCCAAGCCCACACACGGGAGATCTCAGCCCCAGCATTTT.

CDR3 residues: CASSLGGSTDTQYF. In DNA form, the CDR3 reads TGTGCCAGCAGCTTAGGAGGGAGCACAGATACGCAGTATTTT. V is TRBV5-4 and J is TRBJ2-3; possibly TRBD2 for D (6 bases). The CDR3 has 14 amino acids. CDR1 and CDR2 from the germline V gene are SGHNT and YYREEE (reference sequence). V dropped 2 bases and J dropped 0 bases, with 7 bases sitting between them.